The subject of this entry is one TCR beta chain. Participants' own reports of clinical history determined their cohort assignment. Produced via immunoSEQ multiplex PCR; TCRdb's table is partial and in-frame only. The sample holds about 300,000 clones, 85% seen once. Germline CDR1 is SNHLY and CDR2 is FYNNEI. With 3 bases removed from V and 3 bases from J, the gap between germline ends came to 9 bases. This CDR3 contains 14 residues. This record comes from a study of blood T cell repertoires in COVID-19. The source of this sequence is a woman between 25 and 40 years old who had been exposed to COVID-19. The sequencing input was PBMCs or T cells enriched from blood (not recorded which). V and J are TRBV2 and TRBJ1-5; D might be TRBD1 (5 bases). The CDR3 DNA reads as TGTGCCAGCAGTGACTCAGGGTACAATCAGCCCCAGCATTTT. This encodes CASSDSGYNQPQHF.